This T cell receptor beta chain was observed in a study of blood T cells in healthy people across ages (dated by TCRdb to between 2014 and 2017). For context, the study as a whole: Template switching captured roughly one uniquely barcoded TCR beta cDNA molecule per two T cells in model experiments. The study analyzed two additional independent replicas of 1 million unique cDNA reads from the same blood draw for two donors, one aged 18 to 30 and one aged 80 or older. Donors of different ages were randomly distributed across sequencing lanes to avoid experimental bias. Donors were grouped into four age groups: young (average roughly 17 years), middle-aged (over 35), aged (around 66) and long-lived (approximately 81). The study measured age-related changes in TCR beta repertoire diversity using deep sequencing normalized with unique cDNA molecular identifiers.

The donors were some 39 Caucasian individuals from Russia, aged roughly 6 to 90 years, who were systemically healthy. Ten milliliters of peripheral blood were drawn from each donor into EDTA-treated Vacutainer tubes. Ficoll-Paque density-gradient centrifugation was used to isolate PBMCs, with at least 6.5 million per sample. Trizol reagent was used to extract total RNA from the PBMCs, yielding at least 6 micrograms per sample. Naive CD45RAhigh/CD27high T cell percentages were measured by flow cytometry on a PBMC aliquot from every donor. On the study overall, not on this receptor specifically: Compared with the aged group, the long-lived group had more naive CD4+ T cells, fewer expanded clones and increased TCR diversity, a pattern suggesting age selection. A strong correlation was found between observed TCR beta diversity and the percentage of naive T cells measured by flow cytometry. Total diversity estimates from one million sequenced T cells were considered lower bounds and underestimates. Since profiling was done on bulk unsorted PBMCs, naive and antigen-experienced compartments could not be conclusively compared. Observed TCR beta diversity per million T cells fell roughly linearly with age, and a significant reduction was already apparent by age around 40. Donor CMV infection status was unknown, potentially confounding age-related changes in expanded clonotypes.

The germline V and J ends show losses of 2 bases and 7 bases respectively, and no gene match explains 4 bases of the junction. Including cysteine and phenylalanine, the CDR3 has 14 amino acids. The read is trimmed to its CDR3 DNA, 42 bases read in frame from base 1. With regard to this clonotype: It has no known antigen specificity. Base-call qualities are not available, and no considerably larger clone is one nucleotide away.

Libraries were made using 5' RACE. The sequencer was an Illumina HiSeq 2500. A second PCR of roughly 6 to 11 cycles was run with a J-beta primer mix and a sample-barcoded 5' primer. A template-switch 5' adaptor carrying 12 random nucleotides introduced a unique molecular identifier onto each TCR beta cDNA molecule. Each sample yielded at least 2.5 million CDR3-containing paired-end reads. First-strand cDNA was synthesized from all RNA with the Mint cDNA synthesis kit, primed by a TRBC-specific oligonucleotide. All cDNA was treated with uracil-DNA glycosylase and then went through a first 18-cycle PCR with the universal primers M1SS and BC2_uni_R. In the paper's pipeline: For normalization, 1 million high-quality reads, each with a distinct molecular identifier, were randomly selected from each sample. Instead of being binned into consensus sequences, reads that shared molecular identifiers were thrown out. MiTCR, with a Q25 quality threshold and the strictest error-elimination algorithm, was used for CDR3 identification, clonotype clustering and error correction. A nonparametric unseen species model using Euler transformation provided a lower-bound estimate of total TCR beta diversity. The public sequencing data were trimmed at Q25 with fastp and processed into clonotypes with MiXCR by TCRdb, which kept only in-frame beta chains. Each record represents a unique CDR3 protein, reported with the most common genes and DNA among its rows. The V and J calls were not made by the authors but by TCRdb's processing. The sample table shows hundreds of thousands of distinct CDR3 sequences, and roughly 58% are seen once. The ten largest make up approximately 40% of the sample.

This receptor chain uses TRBV12-3 or TRBV12-4 and TRBJ1-2; 10 middle bases align to TRBD1. Sequencing input: blood. The receptor comes from a man aged 55 to 70 in good health. The DNA is TGTGCCAGCAGTTTACCGGACAGGGGGGTTGGCTACACCTTC. Its amino acids are CASSLPDRGVGYTF.